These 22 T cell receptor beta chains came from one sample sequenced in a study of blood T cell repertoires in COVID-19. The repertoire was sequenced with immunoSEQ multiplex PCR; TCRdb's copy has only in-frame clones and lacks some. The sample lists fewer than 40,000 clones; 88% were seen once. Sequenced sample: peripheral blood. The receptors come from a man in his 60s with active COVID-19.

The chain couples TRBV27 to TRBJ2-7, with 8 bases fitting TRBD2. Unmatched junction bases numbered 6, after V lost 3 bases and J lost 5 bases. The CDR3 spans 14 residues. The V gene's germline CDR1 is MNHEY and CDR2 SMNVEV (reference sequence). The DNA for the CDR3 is TGTGCCAGCAGTTTCCGAGCGGGAGTCGACGAGCAGTACTTC. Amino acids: CASSFRAGVDEQYF.

CDR3 sequence (DNA): TGCGCCAGCAGCCAAGGCCCTAGCGGGGTAGAAGAGACCCAGTACTTC. This gives the protein CASSQGPSGVEETQYF. The chain employs TRBV4-1 and TRBJ2-5; 9 nucleotides line up with TRBD2. The CDR3 loop spans 16 amino acids. With V trimmed by 1 base and J by 3 bases, 6 bases remained unmatched. Germline CDR1 MGHRA, CDR2 YSYEKL.

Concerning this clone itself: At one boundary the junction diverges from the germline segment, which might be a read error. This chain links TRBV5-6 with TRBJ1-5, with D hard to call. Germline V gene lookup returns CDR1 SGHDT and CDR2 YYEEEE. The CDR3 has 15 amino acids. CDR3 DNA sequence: TGTGCCAGCAGCTTGGGGCCAACTAATCAGAGTGGCGTCGATTTT. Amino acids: CASSLGPTNQSGVDF.

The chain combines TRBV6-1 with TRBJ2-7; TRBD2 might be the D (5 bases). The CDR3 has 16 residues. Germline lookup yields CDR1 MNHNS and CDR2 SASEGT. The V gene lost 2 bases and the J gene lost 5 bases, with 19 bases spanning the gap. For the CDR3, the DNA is TGTGCCAGCAGTGAACCGGGAAGGGCCCGGTTGCACGAGCAGTACTTC. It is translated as CASSEPGRARLHEQYF.

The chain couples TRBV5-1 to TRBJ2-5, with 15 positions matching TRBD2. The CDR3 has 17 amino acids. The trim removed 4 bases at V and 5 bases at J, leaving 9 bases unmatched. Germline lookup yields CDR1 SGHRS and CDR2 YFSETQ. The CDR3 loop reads CASSPGTSGRPWETQYF. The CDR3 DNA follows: TGCGCCAGCAGCCCTGGGACTAGCGGGAGGCCGTGGGAGACCCAGTACTTC. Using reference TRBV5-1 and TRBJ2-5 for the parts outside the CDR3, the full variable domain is KAGVTQTPRYLIKTRGQQVTLSCSPISGHRSVSWYQQTPGQGLQFLFEYFSETQRNKGNFPGRFSGRQFSNSRSEMNVSTLELGDSALYLCASSPGTSGRPWETQYFGPGTRLLVL.

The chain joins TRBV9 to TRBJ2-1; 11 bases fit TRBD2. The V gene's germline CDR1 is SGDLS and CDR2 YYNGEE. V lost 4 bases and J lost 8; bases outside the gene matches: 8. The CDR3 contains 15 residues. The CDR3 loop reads CASSKLAGEGDEQFF. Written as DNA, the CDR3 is TGTGCCAGCAGCAAACTAGCGGGAGAGGGGGATGAGCAGTTCTTC.

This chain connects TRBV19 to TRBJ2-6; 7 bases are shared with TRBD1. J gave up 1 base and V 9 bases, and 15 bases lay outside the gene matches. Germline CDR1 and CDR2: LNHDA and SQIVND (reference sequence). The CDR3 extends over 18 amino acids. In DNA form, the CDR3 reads TGTGCCAGCCTTGACAGGGTTCCTCATAAGTCTGGGGCCAACGTCCTGACTTTC. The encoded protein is CASLDRVPHKSGANVLTF.

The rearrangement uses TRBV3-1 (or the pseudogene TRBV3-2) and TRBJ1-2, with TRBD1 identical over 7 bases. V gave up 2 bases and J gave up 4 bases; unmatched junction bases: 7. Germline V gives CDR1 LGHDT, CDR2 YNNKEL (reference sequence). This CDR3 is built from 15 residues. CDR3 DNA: TGTGCCAGCAGCCAACAGGGGGTATATTCCTATGGCTACACCTTC. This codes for CASSQQGVYSYGYTF.

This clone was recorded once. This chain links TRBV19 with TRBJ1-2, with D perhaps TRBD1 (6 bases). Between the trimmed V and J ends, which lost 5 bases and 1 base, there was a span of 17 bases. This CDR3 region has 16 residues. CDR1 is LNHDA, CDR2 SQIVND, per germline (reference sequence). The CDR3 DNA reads TGTGCCAGTAGTTTCCTGGGGGCGCAGGATAACTATGGCTACACCTTC. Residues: CASSFLGAQDNYGYTF.

CDR3 loop: CASTNSDYEQYF. CDR3 bases: TGTGCCAGCACTAATAGCGACTACGAGCAGTACTTC. The chain carries TRBV27 and TRBJ2-7, with a tentative D call TRBD2 (5 bases). The V end lost 7 bases, the J end lost 3 bases, and 10 bases lay between the germline ends. This CDR3 is built from 12 residues. Germline V gene data show CDR1 as MNHEY and CDR2 as SMNVEV (reference sequence).

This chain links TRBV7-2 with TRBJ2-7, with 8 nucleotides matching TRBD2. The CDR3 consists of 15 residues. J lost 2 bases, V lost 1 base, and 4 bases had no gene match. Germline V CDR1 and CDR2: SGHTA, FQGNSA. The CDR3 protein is CASSLEPGLAYEQYF. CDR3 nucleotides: TGTGCCAGCAGCTTAGAGCCGGGACTAGCCTACGAGCAGTACTTC.

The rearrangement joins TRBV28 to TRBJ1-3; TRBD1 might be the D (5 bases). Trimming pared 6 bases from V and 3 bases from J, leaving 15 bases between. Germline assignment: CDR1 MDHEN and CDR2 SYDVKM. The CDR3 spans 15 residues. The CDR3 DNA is TGTGCCAGCAGAGAACAGGAGCTGGGTGGAAACACCATATATTTT. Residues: CASREQELGGNTIYF.

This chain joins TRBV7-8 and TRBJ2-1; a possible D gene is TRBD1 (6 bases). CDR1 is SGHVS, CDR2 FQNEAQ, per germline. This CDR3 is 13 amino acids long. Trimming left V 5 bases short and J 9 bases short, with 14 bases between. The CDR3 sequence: CASSRTGNGEQFF. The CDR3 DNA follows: TGTGCCAGCAGCCGAACAGGGAATGGTGAGCAGTTCTTC.

CDR3 nucleotide sequence: TGTGCCAGCAGCTTAGCCCACCGGAGCTCCTACAATGAGCAGTTCTTC. Its translation is CASSLAHRSSYNEQFF. The chain employs TRBV11-3 and TRBJ2-1; D gene uncertain. Per germline, CDR1 SGHNT and CDR2 YENEEA. CDR3 length equals 16 residues. V was cut by 1 base and J by 0 bases, with 10 bases left in between.

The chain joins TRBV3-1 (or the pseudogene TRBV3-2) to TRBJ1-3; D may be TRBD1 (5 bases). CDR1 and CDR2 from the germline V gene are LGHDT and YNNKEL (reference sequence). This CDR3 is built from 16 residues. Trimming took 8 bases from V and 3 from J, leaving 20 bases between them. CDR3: CASGSGGRLGGNTIYF. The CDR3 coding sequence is TGTGCCAGCGGGTCTGGGGGGAGACTAGGTGGAAACACCATATATTTT.

DNA of the CDR3: TGCAGCGTTCCCCGAGGCAGGGGACCCTACAATGAGCAGTTCTTC. As protein: CSVPRGRGPYNEQFF. The rearrangement links TRBV29-1 to TRBJ2-1; D possibly corresponds to TRBD1 (6 bases). The CDR3 consists of 15 residues. Germline loops: CDR1 SQVTM, CDR2 ANQGSEA. Trimming stripped 5 bases from V and 2 bases from J, with 16 bases between.

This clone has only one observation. The CDR3 nucleotides are TGTGCCAGCAACGACAGGGGGCGCGGGGGCTACACCTTC. It yields the protein CASNDRGRGGYTF. The chain carries TRBV7-2 and TRBJ1-2; 10 bases are a match to TRBD1. The CDR3 consists of 13 residues. The junction had 7 bases not matched to a gene; V was cut back by 7 bases and J by 8 bases. Germline CDR1 reads SGHTA; CDR2 reads FQGNSA. The full variable domain, rest sourced from reference TRBV7-2 and TRBJ1-2, is GAGVSQSPSNKVTEKGKDVELRCDPISGHTALYWYRQSLGQGLEFLIYFQGNSAPDKSGLPSDRFSAERTGGSVSTLTIQRTQQEDSAVYLCASNDRGRGGYTFGSGTRLTVV.

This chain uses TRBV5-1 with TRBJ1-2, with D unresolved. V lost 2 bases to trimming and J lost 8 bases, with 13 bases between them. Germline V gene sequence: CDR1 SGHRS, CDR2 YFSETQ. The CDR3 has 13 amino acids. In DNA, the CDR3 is TGCGCCAGCAGCTTTACTGGGCTTGAAGGCTACACCTTC. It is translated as CASSFTGLEGYTF. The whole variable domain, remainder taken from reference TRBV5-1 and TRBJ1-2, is KAGVTQTPRYLIKTRGQQVTLSCSPISGHRSVSWYQQTPGQGLQFLFEYFSETQRNKGNFPGRFSGRQFSNSRSEMNVSTLELGDSALYLCASSFTGLEGYTFGSGTRLTVV.

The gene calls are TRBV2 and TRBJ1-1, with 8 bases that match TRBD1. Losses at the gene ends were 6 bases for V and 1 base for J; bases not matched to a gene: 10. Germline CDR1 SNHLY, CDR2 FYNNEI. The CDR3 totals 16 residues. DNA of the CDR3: TGTGCCAGCAGGGGCTCTCTTCAGGGGGCGAACACTGAAGCTTTCTTT. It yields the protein CASRGSLQGANTEAFF. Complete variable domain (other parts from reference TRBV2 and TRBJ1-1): EPEVTQTPSHQVTQMGQEVILRCVPISNHLYFYWYRQILGQKVEFLVSFYNNEISEKSEIFDDQFSVERPDGSNFTLKIRSTKLEDSAMYFCASRGSLQGANTEAFFGQGTRLTVV.

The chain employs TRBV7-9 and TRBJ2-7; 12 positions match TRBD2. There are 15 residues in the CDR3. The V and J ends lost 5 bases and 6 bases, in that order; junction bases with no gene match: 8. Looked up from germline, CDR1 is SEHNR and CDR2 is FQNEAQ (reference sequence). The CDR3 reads CASSTSSGRAFEQYF. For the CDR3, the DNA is TGTGCCAGCAGCACATCTAGCGGGAGGGCTTTCGAGCAGTACTTC. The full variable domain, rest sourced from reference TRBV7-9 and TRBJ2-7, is DTGVSQNPRHKITKRGQNVTFRCDPISEHNRLYWYRQTLGQGPEFLTYFQNEAQLEKSRLLSDRFSAERPKGSFSTLEIQRTEQGDSAMYLCASSTSSGRAFEQYFGPGTRLTVT.

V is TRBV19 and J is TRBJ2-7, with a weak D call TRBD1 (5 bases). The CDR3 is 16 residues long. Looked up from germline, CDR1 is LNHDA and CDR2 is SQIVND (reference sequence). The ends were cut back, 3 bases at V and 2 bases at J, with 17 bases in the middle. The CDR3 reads CASSMVQGHWPYEQYF. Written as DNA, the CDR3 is TGTGCCAGTAGTATGGTGCAGGGCCATTGGCCCTACGAGCAGTACTTC.

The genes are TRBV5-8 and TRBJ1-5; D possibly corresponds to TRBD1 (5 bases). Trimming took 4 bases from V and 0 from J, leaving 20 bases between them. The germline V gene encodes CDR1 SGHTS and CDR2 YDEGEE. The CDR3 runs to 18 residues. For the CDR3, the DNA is TGTGCCAGCAGCCCCAAAAGGGGTGCCCCTTATAGCAATCAGCCCCAGCATTTT. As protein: CASSPKRGAPYSNQPQHF.